The 20 T cell receptor beta chains below come from one sample, sequenced in a study of Graves' ophthalmopathy and Graves' hyperthyroidism (dated by TCRdb to about 2018). The run used an Illumina HiSeq 2000. For repertoire sequencing, TCR beta CDR3 regions were amplified from RNA transcripts. The first round of RT-PCR was done with HTBI primers and the Qiagen OneStep RT-PCR kit, and was followed by a second round of multiplex PCR, then size selection and purification. TCRdb's own reprocessing of the public reads used fastp at Q25 and MiXCR and kept productive beta chains. Rows are unified per CDR3 protein, each entry keeping the most common DNA and genes. In this sample the table shows 200,000 to 250,000 distinct CDR3 sequences, about 22% of which occur a single time. Of the sample, around two fifths is held by the ten largest clones. Sequenced input: peripheral blood. These receptors were taken from a woman aged 50 to 60 with Graves' ophthalmopathy. Donor details come from another sample of the same person, matched by shared clones.

The table lists this clonotype with a few counts. This chain uses TRBV29-1 with TRBJ2-2; D not resolved. With 0 bases removed from V and 3 bases from J, the gap between germline ends came to 11 bases. Germline lookup yields CDR1 SQVTM and CDR2 ANQGSEA. The CDR3 length is 15 residues. CDR3 region: CSVEDVRSDTGELFF. The CDR3 coding sequence is TGCAGCGTTGAAGATGTCAGGTCGGACACCGGGGAGCTGTTTTTT.

This clonotype was detected many times. This chain joins TRBV19 and TRBJ1-2; D gene ambiguous. V lost 5 bases, J lost 8 bases, and 12 bases lay in between. The CDR3 totals 12 residues. The germline gives CDR1 LNHDA, CDR2 SQIVND (reference sequence). As DNA, the CDR3 is TGTGCCAGTAGTTGGGGTGCGCGCGGCTACACCTTC. Encoded protein: CASSWGARGYTF.

The V call is TRBV12-3 or TRBV12-4, the J call TRBJ1-1; 7 positions agree with TRBD1. The CDR3 sequence is 13 residues long. The ends lost 6 bases at V and 4 bases at J; junction bases unmatched: 5. The DNA of the CDR3 is TGTGCCAGCAGACCATACAGGGGCACTGAAGCTTTCTTT. Encoded protein: CASRPYRGTEAFF.

At least ten counts were recorded for this clonotype. This chain uses TRBV12-3 or TRBV12-4 with TRBJ2-7, with D possibly being TRBD2 (6 bases). V dropped 8 bases and J dropped 7 bases, with 12 bases sitting between them. The CDR3 loop spans 11 amino acids. The CDR3 bases are TGTGCCAGCTCTAGCGATGGTGAGCAGTACTTC. Residues: CASSSDGEQYF.

This clonotype was seen many times. The gene calls are TRBV28 and TRBJ2-2; D is ambiguous. This CDR3 spans 11 amino acids. Looked up from germline, CDR1 is MDHEN and CDR2 is SYDVKM. Trimming pared 8 bases from V and 8 bases from J, leaving 9 bases between. The CDR3 reads CASRSYGELFF. The CDR3 bases are TGTGCCAGCCGCTCCTATGGGGAGCTGTTTTTT.

This clonotype was detected ten times or more. This rearrangement joins TRBV27 to TRBJ2-7; D unresolved. Looked up from germline, CDR1 is MNHEY and CDR2 is SMNVEV (reference sequence). The germline V and J ends were trimmed by 6 bases and 6 bases, with 12 bases remaining between them. This CDR3 contains 12 residues. The CDR3 is CASSSGSLEQYF. CDR3 DNA sequence: TGTGCCAGCAGCAGTGGTAGCCTCGAGCAGTACTTC.

This clonotype was seen ten or more times. This sequence joins TRBV6-5 and TRBJ1-2; D call uncertain. This CDR3 contains 15 residues. Germline CDR1 MNHEY, CDR2 SVGAGI. The V gene lost 6 bases and the J gene lost 0 bases, with 14 bases spanning the gap. The CDR3 loop is CASSSHLKANYGYTF. In DNA form, the CDR3 reads TGTGCCAGCAGCTCCCACCTCAAAGCTAACTATGGCTACACCTTC.

At least ten counts were recorded for this clonotype. The chain links TRBV2 to TRBJ1-3; 12 bases agree with TRBD1. The CDR3 covers 16 residues. V dropped 7 bases and J dropped 3; count of bases not matched to a gene: 7. Germline V gene data show CDR1 as SNHLY and CDR2 as FYNNEI. CDR3 in amino acids: CASTRDRGLIGNTIYF. The CDR3 DNA follows: TGTGCCAGCACCCGGGACAGGGGGCTGATTGGAAACACCATATATTTT. Using reference TRBV2 and TRBJ1-3 for the parts outside the CDR3, the full variable domain is EPEVTQTPSHQVTQMGQEVILRCVPISNHLYFYWYRQILGQKVEFLVSFYNNEISEKSEIFDDQFSVERPDGSNFTLKIRSTKLEDSAMYFCASTRDRGLIGNTIYFGEGSWLTVV.

This clonotype has only a few counts. The chain links TRBV11-2 to TRBJ1-1, with D maybe TRBD1 (5 bases). This CDR3 has 14 residues. The V and J ends lost 7 bases and 4 bases respectively, with 16 bases between them. Germline V gene data show CDR1 as SGHAT and CDR2 as FQNNGV. Written as DNA, the CDR3 is TGTGCCAGCACCCTCGGGCCGGGGGGCACTGAAGCTTTCTTT. Its protein product is CASTLGPGGTEAFF. Drawing the rest from reference TRBV11-2 and TRBJ1-1, the complete variable domain is EAGVAQSPRYKIIEKRQSVAFWCNPISGHATLYWYQQILGQGPKLLIQFQNNGVVDDSQLPKDRFSAERLKGVDSTLKIQPAKLEDSAVYLCASTLGPGGTEAFFGQGTRLTVV.

This clonotype was detected ten times or more. J is TRBJ2-7 and V is TRBV12-3 or TRBV12-4; D may be TRBD2 (5 bases). The CDR3 is 14 residues long. Trimming took off 4 bases at V and 6 bases at J, with 16 bases between the two ends. Here the CDR3 DNA reads TGTGCCAGCAGTTCCCTCGGGATTTCCGGCGAGCAGTACTTC. Translated, it gives CASSSLGISGEQYF.

This clonotype was found many times. The chain carries TRBV12-3 or TRBV12-4 and TRBJ2-4; 9 nucleotides match TRBD2. This CDR3 region has 14 residues. Trimming at V came to 6 bases and at J to 5 bases, leaving 5 bases not matched to a gene. The CDR3 DNA follows: TGTGCCAGCAGGCTAGCGGGGTCGGAAAACATTCAGTACTTC. Its protein product is CASRLAGSENIQYF.

This clonotype has at least ten counts. This chain connects TRBV2 to TRBJ2-2, with 10 bases identical to TRBD2. Germline trimming cut 8 bases from V and 5 bases from J; bases unmatched to any gene: 8. This CDR3 region has 15 residues. Germline V gives CDR1 SNHLY, CDR2 FYNNEI. DNA of the CDR3: TGTGCCAGCTTCTCCGGGACTAGCGTAACCGGGGAGCTGTTTTTT. This encodes CASFSGTSVTGELFF.

In this sample, this clonotype turned up many times. The rearrangement joins TRBV7-2 to TRBJ2-2; D uncertain. Germline V lookup: CDR1 SGHTA, CDR2 FQGNSA. V was trimmed by 1 base and J by 4 bases, leaving 10 bases between them. The CDR3 is 15 residues long. The CDR3 reads CASSLGLLSTGELFF. CDR3 sequence (DNA): TGTGCCAGCAGCTTAGGACTTCTAAGCACCGGGGAGCTGTTTTTT. The full variable domain, with the rest looked up from reference TRBV7-2 and TRBJ2-2, is GAGVSQSPSNKVTEKGKDVELRCDPISGHTALYWYRQSLGQGLEFLIYFQGNSAPDKSGLPSDRFSAERTGGSVSTLTIQRTQQEDSAVYLCASSLGLLSTGELFFGEGSRLTVL.

As for this clonotype: It may be a read error: a sequence one base away is much more abundant. The chain couples TRBV28 to TRBJ1-1; D is unclear. Germline V lookup: CDR1 MDHEN, CDR2 SYDVKM. The CDR3 totals 11 residues. The DNA of the CDR3 is TGTGCCACCGAGGCCGTCACTGGAGCTTTCTTT. Protein product: CATEAVTGAFF.

This chain links TRBV4-1 with TRBJ2-7; the D gene is possibly TRBD2 (5 bases). Germline assignment: CDR1 MGHRA and CDR2 YSYEKL. The CDR3 is made up of 15 amino acids. The V end lost 1 base, the J end lost 0 bases, and 10 bases lay between the germline ends. CDR3 coding DNA: TGCGCCAGCAGCCAAGGTTCGGGGTACTCCTACGAGCAGTACTTC. Encoded protein: CASSQGSGYSYEQYF.

This clonotype was seen repeatedly, ten times or more. The V gene is TRBV27, the J gene TRBJ2-1; TRBD1 matches at 7 bases. V was clipped by 1 base and J by 0 bases; unmatched bases: 6. Germline V CDR1 and CDR2: MNHEY, SMNVEV (reference sequence). The CDR3 covers 17 residues. The CDR3 DNA reads TGTGCCAGCAGTTTATTTTCAGGGGACAGCTCCTACAATGAGCAGTTCTTC. It codes for CASSLFSGDSSYNEQFF.

A remark on this clonotype: The junction does not match germline at one end; this may be a read error. The J gene is TRBJ2-7, the V gene TRBV20-1; D call uncertain. This CDR3 is built from 12 residues. From germline, CDR1 is DFQATT and CDR2 SNEGSKA (reference sequence). CDR3 amino acids: CSAFAASYEQSF. The CDR3 DNA reads TGCAGTGCCTTCGCGGCATCCTACGAGCAGTCCTTC.

Many counts were recorded for this clonotype. V and J are TRBV12-3 or TRBV12-4 and TRBJ2-7, with a tentative D call TRBD2 (6 bases). V was trimmed by 6 bases and J by 7 bases, leaving 10 bases between them. The CDR3 has 11 amino acids. Here the CDR3 reads CASRLEGEQYF. CDR3 in DNA: TGTGCCAGCAGACTGGAGGGGGAGCAGTACTTC.

This clonotype showed up many times. The chain carries TRBV29-1 and TRBJ1-2, with D perhaps matching TRBD1 (6 bases). The germline gives CDR1 SQVTM, CDR2 ANQGSEA. V lost 4 bases, J lost 7 bases, and 16 bases lay in between. This CDR3 has 13 residues. CDR3 coding DNA: TGCAGCGTTGGTGTTCAGGGGCATTTTGGCTACACCTTC. Its translation: CSVGVQGHFGYTF. Full variable domain (rest looked up from reference TRBV29-1 and TRBJ1-2): SAVISQKPSRDICQRGTSLTIQCQVDSQVTMMFWYRQQPGQSLTLIATANQGSEATYESGFVIDKFPISRPNLTFSTLTVSNMSPEDSSIYLCSVGVQGHFGYTFGSGTRLTVV.

This clonotype was counted between two and nine times. This chain uses TRBV7-8 with TRBJ2-5; 11 positions match TRBD2. The CDR3 runs 16 residues. J was trimmed by 3 bases and V by 5 bases; bases with no gene match: 8. Germline CDR1 is SGHVS and CDR2 is FQNEAQ. This CDR3 reads CASSLRPGLAEETQYF. CDR3 sequence (DNA): TGTGCCAGCAGCCTGCGGCCGGGACTAGCGGAAGAGACCCAGTACTTC.